What follows are 25 T cell receptor beta chains derived from one specimen sequenced in a study of cytomegalovirus exposure and HLA in healthy donors. Profiled with immunoSEQ multiplex PCR; TCRdb holds only in-frame clones, not every one. The sample lists about 98,000 clones; 85% to 95% were seen once. The source material was PBMCs. All receptors derive from a young woman in good health and CMV-seronegative.

The chain uses TRBV5-6 and TRBJ1-4; D unclear. The length of the CDR3 is 13 residues. Germline assignment: CDR1 SGHDT and CDR2 YYEEEE. V was cut by 4 bases and J by 5 bases, with 9 bases left in between. CDR3: CASSLVQNEKLFF. CDR3 bases: TGTGCCAGCAGCCTGGTCCAAAATGAAAAACTGTTTTTT.

The chain links TRBV2 to TRBJ1-1, with D maybe TRBD1 (6 bases). The germline V gene has CDR1 SNHLY and CDR2 FYNNEI. Trimming stripped 1 base from V and 0 bases from J, with 12 bases between. CDR3 length: 16 amino acids. CDR3: CASSEVDRTLNTEAFF. The CDR3 nucleotides read TGTGCCAGCAGTGAAGTAGACAGGACTTTGAACACTGAAGCTTTCTTT.

This clone was observed once. This chain joins TRBV6-5 and TRBJ2-2; TRBD2 matches 7 bases. Germline V CDR1 and CDR2: MNHEY, SVGAGI. Trimming cost V 6 bases and J 5 bases; bases outside gene matches: 3. The CDR3 consists of 13 residues. In DNA, the CDR3 is TGTGCCAGCAGCCTGCGGGGGACCGGGGAGCTGTTTTTT. Its protein is CASSLRGTGELFF.

The chain joins TRBV15 to TRBJ2-5, with 7 bases fitting TRBD1. J gave up 5 bases and V 0 bases, and 6 bases lay outside the gene matches. There are 15 residues in the CDR3. Germline V gene data show CDR1 as LNHNV and CDR2 as YYDKDF (reference sequence). The CDR3 DNA is TGTGCCACCAGCAGAGATCCAGCACAGGGGGAGACCCAGTACTTC. Translating gives CATSRDPAQGETQYF. The whole variable domain, filled in from reference TRBV15 and TRBJ2-5, reads DAMVIQNPRYQVTQFGKPVTLSCSQTLNHNVMYWYQQKSSQAPKLLFHYYDKDFNNEADTPDNFQSRRPNTSFCFLDIRSPGLGDTAMYLCATSRDPAQGETQYFGPGTRLLVL.

The gene calls are TRBV9 and TRBJ2-7; D might be TRBD2 (6 bases). Germline CDR1 and CDR2: SGDLS and YYNGEE. The CDR3 length is 15 residues. V was cut by 4 bases and J by 2 bases, with 16 bases left in between. The CDR3 sequence: CASSPRGTETYEQYF. DNA for the CDR3: TGTGCCAGCAGCCCCCGCGGGACCGAAACCTACGAGCAGTACTTC. The full variable domain, in which reference TRBV9 and TRBJ2-7 provide the parts outside the CDR3, is DSGVTQTPKHLITATGQRVTLRCSPRSGDLSVYWYQQSLDQGLQFLIQYYNGEERAKGNILERFSAQQFPDLHSELNLSSLELGDSALYFCASSPRGTETYEQYFGPGTRLTVT.

The chain couples TRBV6-5 to TRBJ1-1; possibly TRBD1 for D (5 bases). The CDR3 loop spans 13 amino acids. Germline V gene lookup returns CDR1 MNHEY and CDR2 SVGAGI. Trimming took 0 bases from V and 6 from J, leaving 8 bases between them. CDR3 coding DNA: TGTGCCAGCAGTTACTCACGGGGGGCTGAAGCTTTCTTT. Protein sequence: CASSYSRGAEAFF.

The chain has TRBV30 and TRBJ2-7; D unresolved. The V end lost 3 bases, the J end lost 7 bases, and 16 bases lay between the germline ends. The CDR3 loop spans 13 amino acids. Germline V gene lookup returns CDR1 GTSNPN and CDR2 SVGIG (reference sequence). The CDR3 protein is CAWSILTPEEQYF. CDR3 nucleotides: TGTGCCTGGAGCATACTCACCCCGGAGGAGCAGTACTTC.

The V gene is TRBV6-6, the J gene TRBJ1-1; the D gene is possibly TRBD1 (6 bases). Germline lookup yields CDR1 MNHNY and CDR2 SVGAGI (reference sequence). This CDR3 spans 15 amino acids. With 2 bases removed from V and 14 bases from J, the gap between germline ends came to 24 bases. In nucleotides, the CDR3 is TGTGCCAGCAGTTACACCCTAGAACAGGGACGGGAAGTGTTCTTT. This codes for CASSYTLEQGREVFF.

This clone was seen once. The rearrangement links TRBV5-1 to TRBJ2-3, with 13 positions matching TRBD2. The CDR3 loop spans 16 amino acids. Germline loops: CDR1 SGHRS, CDR2 YFSETQ. V lost 0 bases, J lost 5 bases, and 3 bases stayed unmatched. CDR3 in amino acids: CASSLEGLAGVDTQYF. The CDR3 DNA follows: TGCGCCAGCAGCTTGGAAGGACTAGCGGGAGTAGATACGCAGTATTTT.

The chain recombines TRBV5-1 with TRBJ2-5, with TRBD2 matching over 7 bases. Germline CDR1 and CDR2: SGHRS and YFSETQ. The ends lost 4 bases at V and 1 base at J; junction bases unmatched: 7. This CDR3 is built from 15 residues. The CDR3 nucleotides read TGCGCCAGCAGCCCGGCTGGGAGGGTCCAAGAGACCCAGTACTTC. Translation gives CASSPAGRVQETQYF.

This chain uses TRBV27 with TRBJ1-2, with no clear D. The CDR3 has 12 residues. V lost 9 bases, J lost 3 bases, and 11 bases lay in between. The V gene's germline CDR1 is MNHEY and CDR2 SMNVEV (reference sequence). The CDR3 DNA is TGTGCCAGTATGTCTGTCGACTATGGCTACACCTTC. Translating it yields CASMSVDYGYTF.

The rearrangement uses TRBV5-1 and TRBJ1-1, with D uncertain. Germline assignment: CDR1 SGHRS and CDR2 YFSETQ. Trimming cost V 1 base and J 3 bases, with 10 bases left between them. The CDR3 runs 14 residues. CDR3 amino acids: CASSLTERDTEAFF. CDR3 in DNA: TGCGCCAGCAGCTTGACAGAGAGAGACACTGAAGCTTTCTTT.

This clone was detected a few times. This rearrangement joins TRBV11-2 to TRBJ2-7; tentatively, D is TRBD1 (6 bases). The CDR3 runs to 15 residues. Germline V gives CDR1 SGHAT, CDR2 FQNNGV. The germline V and J ends were trimmed by 4 bases and 0 bases, with 13 bases remaining between them. The DNA of the CDR3 is TGTGCCAGCAGCTCGGCGGACAGACCCTCCTACGAGCAGTACTTC. It encodes CASSSADRPSYEQYF.

V is TRBV28 and J is TRBJ2-7, with 9 bases matching TRBD2. In germline, CDR1 is MDHEN, CDR2 SYDVKM. V lost 4 bases and J lost 2; bases outside the gene matches: 12. There are 17 residues in the CDR3. The CDR3 loop is CASSSVESGGFTYEQYF. In nucleotides, the CDR3 is TGTGCCAGCAGTTCAGTAGAGAGCGGGGGGTTTACCTACGAGCAGTACTTC.

CDR3 region: CASSGRIQGGETQYF. As DNA, the CDR3 is TGTGCCAGCAGCGGCCGGATACAGGGTGGAGAGACCCAGTACTTC. The chain joins TRBV2 to TRBJ2-5; D might be TRBD1 (6 bases). Trimming left V 6 bases short and J 4 bases short, with 18 bases between. Germline loops: CDR1 SNHLY, CDR2 FYNNEI. The CDR3 is 15 amino acids. The whole variable domain, filled in from reference TRBV2 and TRBJ2-5, reads EPEVTQTPSHQVTQMGQEVILRCVPISNHLYFYWYRQILGQKVEFLVSFYNNEISEKSEIFDDQFSVERPDGSNFTLKIRSTKLEDSAMYFCASSGRIQGGETQYFGPGTRLLVL.

The rearrangement uses TRBV9 and TRBJ2-1; possible D gene TRBD1, 8 bases. The V gene lost 4 bases and the J gene lost 3 bases, with 14 bases spanning the gap. This CDR3 is 15 amino acids long. CDR1 is SGDLS, CDR2 YYNGEE, per germline. The CDR3 sequence: CASSITGGDYNEQFF. CDR3 coding DNA: TGTGCCAGCAGCATCACAGGGGGGGACTACAATGAGCAGTTCTTC. Looking up the rest from reference TRBV9 and TRBJ2-1 gives the full variable domain: DSGVTQTPKHLITATGQRVTLRCSPRSGDLSVYWYQQSLDQGLQFLIQYYNGEERAKGNILERFSAQQFPDLHSELNLSSLELGDSALYFCASSITGGDYNEQFFGPGTRLTVL.

The genes are TRBV5-1 and TRBJ2-3, with 9 bases lining up with TRBD2. This CDR3 is built from 16 residues. V was pared by 3 bases and J by 4 bases, with 9 bases of the junction left unmatched. The germline V gene encodes CDR1 SGHRS and CDR2 YFSETQ. The CDR3 nucleotides are TGCGCCAGCAGCTGGAGCGGGAGGTCACCCCCAGATACGCAGTATTTT. Its translation: CASSWSGRSPPDTQYF.

DNA of the CDR3: TGTGCCAGTAAGGGACTGCCTGGGAAGTCACCCCTCCACTTT. Protein: CASKGLPGKSPLHF. The V and J genes are TRBV28 and TRBJ1-6; TRBD1 might be the D (5 bases). CDR3 length: 14 residues. V was shortened by 9 bases and J by 10 bases, with 19 bases between the two germline ends. The germline CDR1 and CDR2 sequences are MDHEN and SYDVKM.

J is TRBJ1-1 and V is TRBV19, with D tentatively TRBD1 (5 bases). Per the germline V gene, CDR1 is LNHDA and CDR2 is SQIVND (reference sequence). V was clipped by 1 base and J by 0 bases, with 12 bases between them. The CDR3 contains 16 residues. The CDR3: CASSIAWAGLNTEAFF. The CDR3 coding sequence is TGTGCCAGTAGTATAGCTTGGGCAGGGCTGAACACTGAAGCTTTCTTT.

This sequence joins TRBV27 and TRBJ2-1, with 7 bases fitting TRBD2. This CDR3 is 15 amino acids long. Per the germline V gene, CDR1 is MNHEY and CDR2 is SMNVEV (reference sequence). Trimming at V came to 6 bases and at J to 6 bases, leaving 11 bases not matched to a gene. Here the CDR3 reads CASSPYLTSFNEQFF. DNA of the CDR3: TGTGCCAGCAGCCCCTACCTGACTAGCTTCAATGAGCAGTTCTTC.

This chain connects TRBV6-6 to TRBJ2-1; 8 bases match TRBD1. This CDR3 is 15 amino acids long. The germline V gene has CDR1 MNHNY and CDR2 SVGAGI (reference sequence). Trimming at V came to 5 bases and at J to 10 bases, leaving 13 bases not matched to a gene. In DNA form, the CDR3 reads TGTGCCAGCAGTACCCCGCAGGGGGCCTCATGGGAGCAGTTCTTC. As protein: CASSTPQGASWEQFF.

The J gene is TRBJ2-1, the V gene TRBV7-8; TRBD2 might be the D (6 bases). The germline V gene has CDR1 SGHVS and CDR2 FQNEAQ. Between the trimmed V and J ends, which lost 4 bases and 4 bases, there was a span of 17 bases. This CDR3 comprises 16 residues. CDR3 nucleotide sequence: TGTGCCAGCAGCTACACCGGGCCTAGCGAGTACAATGAGCAGTTCTTC. This translates into CASSYTGPSEYNEQFF.

This chain uses TRBV27 with TRBJ1-1; perhaps TRBD1 as D (5 bases). This CDR3 is 18 amino acids long. CDR1 is MNHEY and CDR2 is SMNVEV in the germline V gene (reference sequence). V was clipped by 5 bases and J by 1 base, with 23 bases between them. CDR3 amino acids: CASSPTRSGQGANTEAFF. Written as DNA, the CDR3 is TGTGCCAGCAGTCCCACCCGGTCGGGCCAAGGGGCGAACACTGAAGCTTTCTTT.

This chain links TRBV27 with TRBJ1-1, with D maybe TRBD1 (6 bases). V was shortened by 6 bases and J by 0 bases, with 20 bases between the two germline ends. The CDR3 has 17 residues. Germline V gene sequence: CDR1 MNHEY, CDR2 SMNVEV (reference sequence). CDR3 in amino acids: CASRWKTGSDLNTEAFF. As DNA, the CDR3 is TGTGCCAGCAGGTGGAAAACAGGGTCAGATTTGAACACTGAAGCTTTCTTT.

CDR3 residues: CASSNRENRELFF. The CDR3 nucleotides read TGTGCCAGTAGTAACAGGGAAAATAGGGAGCTGTTTTTT. The rearrangement links TRBV19 to TRBJ2-2, with TRBD1 as a possible D gene (6 bases). The length of the CDR3 is 13 residues. The germline V gene has CDR1 LNHDA and CDR2 SQIVND (reference sequence). V was shortened by 4 bases and J by 9 bases, with 12 bases between the two germline ends.